The count of the clone carrying this TCR beta chain is one. Antigen: not known. The PCR was carried out with 60 Vbeta primers and 13 Jbeta primers. Here immunoSEQ multiplex PCR was the method, and the copy in TCRdb shows in-frame clones only, minus some. The table lists about 140,000 clones, approximately 77% of them singletons. The data stem from a study of cytomegalovirus exposure and HLA in healthy donors. Notes on the study in general: Earlier results showed most TCR beta V segments being productive about 87% or about 30% of the time. A list of around 150 TCR beta chains associated with cytomegalovirus was given. Across donors, most TCRs were seen rarely, yet some public ones were widespread. Later on, a genetic analysis was performed. It linked a missense variant in DCLRE1C with V- and J-gene trimming of TCR beta.

This CDR3 has 15 amino acids. V lost 4 bases and J lost 1, with 11 bases in between. Looked up from germline, CDR1 is SGDLS and CDR2 is YYNGEE. The clonotype was recovered from a man younger than 40 in good health and CMV-seronegative. The specimen was PBMCs. J is TRBJ2-2 and V is TRBV9; weak D call: TRBD2 (6 bases). The CDR3: CASSHRRGNTGELFF. In DNA, the CDR3 is TGTGCCAGCAGCCACAGGCGGGGGAACACCGGGGAGCTGTTTTTT.